Presented here are 16 T cell receptor beta chains from one specimen sequenced in a study of blood T cell repertoires in COVID-19. TCRdb's table, derived via immunoSEQ multiplex PCR, lists solely in-frame clones and lacks some. Counted here are about 390,000 clones, approximately 87% occurring once; the ten biggest clones make up around 9.3%. Specimen: PBMCs or T cells enriched from blood (not recorded which). The receptors were gathered from a woman aged 50 to 60 who had recovered from COVID-19.

V usage is TRBV5-1 and J usage is TRBJ2-3; 9 bases fit TRBD1. CDR3 length: 16 residues. Trimming cost V 1 base and J 4 bases; bases outside gene matches: 7. CDR1 SGHRS and CDR2 YFSETQ come from the germline V gene. CDR3 sequence: CASSLTGGLSPDTQYF. As DNA, the CDR3 is TGCGCCAGCAGCTTGACAGGGGGCCTGAGTCCAGATACGCAGTATTTT.

The chain is built from TRBV4-1 and TRBJ1-2; no definite D call. Looked up from germline, CDR1 is MGHRA and CDR2 is YSYEKL. The CDR3 runs 13 residues. Between the trimmed V and J ends, which lost 3 bases and 8 bases, there was a span of 13 bases. CDR3 protein: CASSHHETMGYTF. CDR3 nucleotides: TGCGCCAGCAGCCATCACGAAACTATGGGCTACACCTTC.

This chain connects TRBV5-1 to TRBJ1-1; no definite D call. The CDR3 length is 15 residues. Trimming cost V 1 base and J 0 bases, with 10 bases left between them. The germline CDR1 and CDR2 sequences are SGHRS and YFSETQ. CDR3 protein: CASSLYGSMNTEAFF. The CDR3 DNA reads TGCGCCAGCAGCTTGTACGGGAGTATGAACACTGAAGCTTTCTTT.

The V gene is TRBV6-5, the J gene TRBJ1-4; the D is unclear. The CDR3 has 15 residues. V dropped 2 bases and J dropped 6 bases, with 13 bases sitting between them. Germline values: CDR1 MNHEY, CDR2 SVGAGI. CDR3 sequence reads: CASSYRAGLDEKLFF. The CDR3 DNA follows: TGTGCCAGCAGTTACCGGGCGGGTCTGGATGAAAAACTGTTTTTT.

V usage is TRBV5-1 and J usage is TRBJ2-1; a possible D gene is TRBD2 (6 bases). CDR3 length: 14 residues. Trimming removed 9 bases at V and 5 bases at J, with 18 bases between. CDR1 and CDR2 (germline): SGHRS, YFSETQ. The CDR3 nucleotides read TGCGCCACTACCGGAGGGAATGCCCACAATGAGCAGTTCTTC. Translation: CATTGGNAHNEQFF.

With regard to this clone: Relative to the germline gene, one junction end is altered; a read error may explain this. The V call is TRBV7-2, the J call TRBJ1-5; 7 bases agree with TRBD1. This CDR3 has 13 amino acids. Germline V gene data show CDR1 as SGHTA and CDR2 as FQGNSA. The CDR3 protein is CASSWDSTQPQHF. The CDR3 region has the DNA TGTGCCAGCAGCTGGGACAGCACTCAGCCCCAGCATTTT.

This rearrangement joins TRBV19 to TRBJ1-2; unclear D gene. CDR3 length: 13 residues. Germline V gives CDR1 LNHDA, CDR2 SQIVND (reference sequence). V was shortened by 4 bases and J by 7 bases, with 13 bases between the two germline ends. CDR3 residues: CASSRRVSGGYTF. Written as DNA, the CDR3 is TGTGCCAGTAGTAGACGGGTTTCGGGTGGCTACACCTTC.

V and J are TRBV9 and TRBJ2-2; TRBD1 is a possible D gene (7 bases). This CDR3 spans 14 amino acids. V was pared by 1 base and J by 6 bases, with 10 bases between. The germline CDR1 and CDR2 sequences are SGDLS and YYNGEE. The CDR3 nucleotides are TGTGCCAGCAGCGTATCAGGGGGGCCCGGGGAGCTGTTTTTT. It specifies CASSVSGGPGELFF.

This rearrangement joins TRBV28 to TRBJ1-2, with unresolved D. The CDR3 contains 14 residues. Trimming pared 6 bases from V and 0 bases from J, leaving 11 bases between. Germline CDR1 reads MDHEN; CDR2 reads SYDVKM. The CDR3 region has the DNA TGTGCCAGCAGCCGTGGAGGAACTAACTATGGCTACACCTTC. Its translation is CASSRGGTNYGYTF.

This rearrangement joins TRBV7-9 to TRBJ2-2; D call uncertain. Trimming shortened V by 1 base and J by 7 bases, and 7 bases separated the two germline ends. CDR1 and CDR2 (germline): SEHNR, FQNEAQ (reference sequence). This CDR3 is 13 amino acids long. CDR3 amino acids: CASSLELRGELFF. The CDR3 bases are TGTGCCAGCAGCTTAGAGCTCCGCGGGGAGCTGTTTTTT.

The rearrangement uses TRBV27 and TRBJ2-2, with D perhaps TRBD2 (7 bases). CDR3 length: 15 residues. Trimming took 7 bases from V and 5 from J, leaving 17 bases between them. Germline-derived CDR1 and CDR2 are MNHEY and SMNVEV (reference sequence). CDR3 sequence: CASKESGGKTGELFF. CDR3 in DNA: TGTGCCAGCAAGGAGTCGGGGGGCAAAACCGGGGAGCTGTTTTTT.

V gene TRBV6-5 combines with J gene TRBJ1-4; 7 bases line up with TRBD1. The CDR3 length is 13 residues. V gave up 5 bases and J gave up 5 bases; unmatched junction bases: 2. In germline, CDR1 is MNHEY, CDR2 SVGAGI. This CDR3 reads CASSLQGNEKLFF. The CDR3 DNA sequence: TGTGCCAGCAGTCTACAGGGGAATGAAAAACTGTTTTTT.

This sequence joins TRBV30 and TRBJ1-4; TRBD1 aligns across 7 bases. The CDR3 contains 13 residues. CDR1 is GTSNPN and CDR2 is SVGIG in the germline V gene (reference sequence). After removal of 3 bases from V and 7 bases from J, the junction contained 5 bases not matched to a gene. CDR3 residues: CAWRGSGGEKLFF. The CDR3 DNA is TGTGCCTGGAGAGGGTCAGGGGGTGAAAAACTGTTTTTT.

The genes are TRBV5-1 and TRBJ2-4; perhaps TRBD2 as D (5 bases). CDR3 length equals 18 residues. V was pared by 0 bases and J by 3 bases, with 19 bases between. Germline V lookup: CDR1 SGHRS, CDR2 YFSETQ. CDR3 sequence (DNA): TGCGCCAGCAGCTTGGGAATCTACTTAACCGGAGGCAAAAACATTCAGTACTTC. Amino acid sequence: CASSLGIYLTGGKNIQYF.

This clone is a singleton in its sample. This chain links TRBV29-1 with TRBJ2-2; D might be TRBD2 (6 bases). CDR1 is SQVTM and CDR2 is ANQGSEA in the germline V gene. Between the trimmed V and J ends, which lost 5 bases and 4 bases, there was a span of 14 bases. The CDR3 totals 14 residues. CDR3 DNA sequence: TGCAGCGTTCGGTGGCGGGGCACCACCGGGGAGCTGTTTTTT. Amino acid sequence: CSVRWRGTTGELFF.

This rearrangement joins TRBV5-6 to TRBJ1-2, with D unresolved. Germline-derived CDR1 and CDR2 are SGHDT and YYEEEE. The CDR3 contains 13 residues. V gave up 1 base and J gave up 2 bases, with 6 bases separating them. The CDR3 coding sequence is TGTGCCAGCAGCTTGCTGGAGAACTATGGCTACACCTTC. It codes for CASSLLENYGYTF.